This T cell receptor beta chain was captured in a study of post-analysis software for immune sequencing data. Study information: As for disease course, relapsing-remitting, secondary progressive and progressive-relapsing multiple sclerosis were all included. Overall study findings and caveats: Diversity measured as normalized Chao1 was significantly lower in multiple sclerosis patients than in controls. Controls had lower frequencies than patients of four or five TRBV segments, which included TRBV5-6, TRBV5-1 and TRBV20-1. Samples prepared in the same batch strongly co-clustered by F measure.

The germline CDR1 and CDR2 sequences are SGHRS and YFSETQ. The V gene lost 4 bases and the J gene lost 2 bases, with 14 bases spanning the gap. The CDR3 extends over 15 amino acids. With respect to this clonotype: As yet, its antigen is unknown.

The library was made from cDNA and included unique molecular identifiers. TCRdb fed the PCR reads into MiXCR, producing one record per CDR3 protein. The sample has hundreds of thousands of distinct CDR3 sequences, 44% seen once; the top ten hold more than 1.5%. Sequencing was carried out using blood. The clonotype originates from a girl aged 10 to 17 with multiple sclerosis. This sequence joins TRBV5-1 and TRBJ2-3, with D possibly being TRBD1 or TRBD2 (5 bases each). This CDR3 is CASSPGTQITDTQYF. CDR3 nucleotides: TGCGCCAGCAGCCCCGGGACCCAGATCACAGATACGCAGTATTTT.